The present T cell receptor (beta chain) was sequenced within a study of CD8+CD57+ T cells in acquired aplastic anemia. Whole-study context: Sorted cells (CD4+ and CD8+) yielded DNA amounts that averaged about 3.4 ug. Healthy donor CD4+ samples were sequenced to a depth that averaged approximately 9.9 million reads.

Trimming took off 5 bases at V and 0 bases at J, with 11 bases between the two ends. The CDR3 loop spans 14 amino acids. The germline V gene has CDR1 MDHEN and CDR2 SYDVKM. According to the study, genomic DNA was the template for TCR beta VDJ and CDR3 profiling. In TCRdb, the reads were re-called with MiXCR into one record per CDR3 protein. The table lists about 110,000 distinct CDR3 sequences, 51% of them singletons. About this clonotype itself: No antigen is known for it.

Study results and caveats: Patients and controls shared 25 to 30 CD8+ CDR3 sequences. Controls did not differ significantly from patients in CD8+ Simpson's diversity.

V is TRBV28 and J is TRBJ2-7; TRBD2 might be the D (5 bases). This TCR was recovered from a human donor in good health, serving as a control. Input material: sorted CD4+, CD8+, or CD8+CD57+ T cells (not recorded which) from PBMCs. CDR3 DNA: TGTGCCAGCAGTGTTGGAGGCTACTCCTACGAGCAGTACTTC. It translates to CASSVGGYSYEQYF.